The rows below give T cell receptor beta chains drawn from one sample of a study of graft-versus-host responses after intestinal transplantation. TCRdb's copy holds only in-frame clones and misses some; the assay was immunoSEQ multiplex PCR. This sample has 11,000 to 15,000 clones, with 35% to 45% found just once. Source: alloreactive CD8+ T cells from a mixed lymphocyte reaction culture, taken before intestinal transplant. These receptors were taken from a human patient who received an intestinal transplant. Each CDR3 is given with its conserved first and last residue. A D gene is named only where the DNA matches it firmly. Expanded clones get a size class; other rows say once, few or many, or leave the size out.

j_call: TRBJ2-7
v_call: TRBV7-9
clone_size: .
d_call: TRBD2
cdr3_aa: CASSPPVVGGPREQYF
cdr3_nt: TGTGCCAGCAGCCCCCCTGTGGTGGGAGGGCCTCGAGAGCAGTACTTC

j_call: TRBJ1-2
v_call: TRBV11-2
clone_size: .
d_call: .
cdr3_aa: CASSSTGHSLLSGYTF
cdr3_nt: TGTGCCAGCAGCTCAACCGGACATTCCCTTCTCTCTGGCTACACCTTC

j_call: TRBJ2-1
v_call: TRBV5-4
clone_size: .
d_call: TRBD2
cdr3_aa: CASSRLAGVIDEQFF
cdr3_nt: TGTGCCAGCAGCCGTCTAGCGGGAGTAATAGATGAGCAGTTCTTC

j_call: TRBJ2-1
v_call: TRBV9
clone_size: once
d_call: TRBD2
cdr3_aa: CASSVPGLAGANEQFF
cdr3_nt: TGTGCCAGCAGCGTCCCCGGACTAGCGGGAGCCAATGAGCAGTTCTTC

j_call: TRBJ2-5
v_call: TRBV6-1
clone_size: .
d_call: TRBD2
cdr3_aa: CASSEVASGWETQYF
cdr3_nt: TGTGCCAGCAGTGAAGTGGCTAGCGGGTGGGAGACCCAGTACTTC

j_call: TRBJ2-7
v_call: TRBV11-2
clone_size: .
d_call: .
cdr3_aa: CASSKPYEQYF
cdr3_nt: TGTGCCAGCAGCAAGCCCTACGAGCAGTACTTC

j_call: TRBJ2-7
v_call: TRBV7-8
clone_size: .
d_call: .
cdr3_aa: CASSLGPRGAGEQYF
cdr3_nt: TGTGCCAGCAGCTTAGGTCCCCGGGGGGCAGGGGAGCAGTACTTC

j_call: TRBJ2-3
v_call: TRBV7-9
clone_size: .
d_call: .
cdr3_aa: CASSSTTDTQYF
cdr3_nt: TGTGCCAGCAGCAGCACGACAGATACGCAGTATTTT

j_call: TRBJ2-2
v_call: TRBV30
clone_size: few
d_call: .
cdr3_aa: CAWSVLVGELFF
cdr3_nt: TGTGCCTGGAGTGTTTTAGTCGGGGAGCTGTTTTTT

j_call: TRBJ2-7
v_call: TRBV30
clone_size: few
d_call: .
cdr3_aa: CAWSGTAVTYEQYF
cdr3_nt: TGTGCCTGGAGTGGGACAGCCGTTACCTACGAGCAGTACTTC

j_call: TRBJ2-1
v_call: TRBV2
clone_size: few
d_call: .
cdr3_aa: CASKAAGRYNEQFF
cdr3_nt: TGTGCCAGCAAGGCAGCAGGGCGGTACAATGAGCAGTTCTTC

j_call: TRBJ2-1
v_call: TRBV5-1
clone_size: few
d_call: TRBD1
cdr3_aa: CASSWTAQGSYNEQFF
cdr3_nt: TGCGCCAGCAGCTGGACTGCACAGGGGTCCTACAATGAGCAGTTCTTC

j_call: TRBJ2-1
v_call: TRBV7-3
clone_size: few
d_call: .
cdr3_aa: CASSLNLGGAYNEQFF
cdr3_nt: TGTGCCAGCAGCTTAAACCTAGGCGGCGCGTACAATGAGCAGTTCTTC

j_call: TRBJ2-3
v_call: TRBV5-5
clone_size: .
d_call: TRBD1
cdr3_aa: CASSIGTGGFTDTQYF
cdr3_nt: TGTGCCAGCAGCATTGGGACAGGGGGGTTCACAGATACGCAGTATTTT

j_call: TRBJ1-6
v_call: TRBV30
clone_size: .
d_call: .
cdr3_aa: CAWSTLGGGSPLHF
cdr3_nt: TGTGCCTGGAGTACACTGGGGGGGGGTTCACCCCTCCACTTT

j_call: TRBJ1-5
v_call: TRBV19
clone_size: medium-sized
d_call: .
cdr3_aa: CASRQENQPQHF
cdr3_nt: TGTGCCAGTAGACAGGAAAATCAGCCCCAGCATTTT

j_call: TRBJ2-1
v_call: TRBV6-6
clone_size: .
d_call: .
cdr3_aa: CASSYLSGGDEQFF
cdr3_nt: TGTGCCAGCAGTTACTTATCGGGGGGCGATGAGCAGTTCTTC

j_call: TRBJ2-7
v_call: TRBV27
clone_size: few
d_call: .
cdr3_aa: CASSFGAFYEQYF
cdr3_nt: TGTGCCAGCAGTTTTGGGGCTTTCTACGAGCAGTACTTC

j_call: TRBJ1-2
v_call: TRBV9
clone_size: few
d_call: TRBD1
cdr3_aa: CASSVGNRGHGYTF
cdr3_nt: TGTGCCAGCAGCGTAGGGAACAGGGGGCATGGCTACACCTTC

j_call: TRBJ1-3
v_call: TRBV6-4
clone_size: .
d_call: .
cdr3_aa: CASSFSTSSGNTIYF
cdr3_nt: TGTGCCAGCAGTTTTTCCACCAGCTCTGGAAACACCATATATTTT

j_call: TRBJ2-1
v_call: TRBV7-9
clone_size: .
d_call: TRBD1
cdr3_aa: CASSLAGQGDEQFF
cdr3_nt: TGTGCCAGCAGCTTAGCGGGACAGGGGGATGAGCAGTTCTTC